Below, 7 T cell receptor beta chains from the same sample are listed, as sequenced in a study of regulatory T cells in long-lasting Graves disease. Documented time point: newly diagnosed GD, antithyroid drugs for less than 3 months. With RNA extracted from PBMCs as input, the TCR library was made. Combining iRepertoire HTBI primers with Arm-PCR of CDR3 regions, the authors built TCR beta libraries. Via MiXCR, TCRdb re-called the multiplex PCR reads, giving one row per CDR3 protein. This table has more than 300,000 distinct CDR3 sequences, roughly a sixth appearing once. Here the sequenced sample was peripheral blood mononuclear cells (PBMCs), taken at new diagnosis, from a patient treated with antithyroid drugs. The receptors stem from a female donor with Graves disease.

Turning to this clonotype: A read error may explain this, as a much larger clone is one base away. The chain combines TRBV6-5 with TRBJ2-2; 7 nucleotides match TRBD2. The CDR3 spans 16 residues. Germline trimming cut 0 bases from V and 7 bases from J; bases unmatched to any gene: 8. Germline values: CDR1 MNHEY, CDR2 SVGAGI. The CDR3 coding sequence is TGTGCCAGCAGTTACTCGAGGGACTATCGAATCGGGGAGCTGTTTTTT. Amino acids: CASSYSRDYRIGELFF.

This clonotype is a singleton in its sample. The gene calls are TRBV4-3 and TRBJ2-1; TRBD2 aligns across 10 bases. The CDR3 spans 15 residues. The J segment lost 4 bases and the V segment lost 4 bases, leaving 4 bases of the junction unmatched. The germline CDR1 and CDR2 sequences are LGHNA and YSLEER. The CDR3 sequence is CASSLLAGLYNEQFF. The CDR3 DNA sequence: TGCGCCAGCAGCCTACTAGCGGGATTATACAATGAGCAGTTCTTC.

The sample holds many counts of this clonotype. V usage is TRBV30 and J usage is TRBJ2-1, with D maybe TRBD1 (6 bases). The CDR3 runs to 15 residues. V gave up 0 bases and J gave up 6 bases, with 15 bases separating them. Germline CDR1 GTSNPN, CDR2 SVGIG (reference sequence). CDR3 DNA: TGTGCCTGGAGTGTAGACACAGGGTTCGGCAATGAGCAGTTCTTC. This gives the protein CAWSVDTGFGNEQFF.

The rearrangement joins TRBV27 to TRBJ1-2; D is unresolved. Trimming removed 3 bases at V and 1 base at J, with 9 bases between. The CDR3 extends over 14 amino acids. Germline CDR1 reads MNHEY; CDR2 reads SMNVEV (reference sequence). CDR3 region: CASSLVADNYGYTF. CDR3 DNA: TGTGCCAGCAGTTTGGTTGCAGATAACTATGGCTACACCTTC.

This clonotype appeared many times. The V call is TRBV7-2, the J call TRBJ2-1; D might be TRBD1 (6 bases). From germline, CDR1 is SGHTA and CDR2 FQGNSA. The CDR3 consists of 14 residues. V was cut by 1 base and J by 8 bases, with 12 bases left in between. CDR3 loop: CASSLGGQLDEQFF. The CDR3 DNA reads as TGTGCCAGCAGCTTAGGAGGACAGCTCGATGAGCAGTTCTTC. Supplemented by reference TRBV7-2 and TRBJ2-1, the full variable domain reads GAGVSQSPSNKVTEKGKDVELRCDPISGHTALYWYRQSLGQGLEFLIYFQGNSAPDKSGLPSDRFSAERTGGSVSTLTIQRTQQEDSAVYLCASSLGGQLDEQFFGPGTRLTVL.

This clonotype was recorded once. The V gene is TRBV20-1, the J gene TRBJ2-3; 13 nucleotides match TRBD2. The trim removed 3 bases at V and 8 bases at J, leaving 17 bases unmatched. The CDR3 is 18 residues long. Germline CDR1 and CDR2: DFQATT and SNEGSKA (reference sequence). CDR3 in amino acids: CSASALSLAGGPIGTQYF. The CDR3 DNA reads TGCAGTGCTAGCGCACTCTCACTAGCGGGGGGGCCGATAGGTACGCAGTATTTT.

In regard to this clonotype: It may be a read error: a sequence one base away is much more abundant. The rearrangement joins TRBV6-2 or TRBV6-3 to TRBJ2-7; 7 bases match TRBD1. The CDR3 sequence is 15 residues long. V gave up 4 bases and J gave up 1 base; unmatched junction bases: 7. Looked up from germline, CDR1 is MNHEY and CDR2 is SVGEGT. The CDR3 DNA reads as TGTGCCAGCAGTTGCCCGGGACAGTGGTCCTACGAGCAGTACTTC. This encodes CASSCPGQWSYEQYF.